The 26 T cell receptor beta chains below all came from one sample that was sequenced in a study of blood T cell repertoires in COVID-19. Generated by immunoSEQ multiplex PCR, the TCRdb table keeps only in-frame clones and is missing some. The data show about 200,000 clones, approximately 89% seen once. Material for sequencing was PBMCs or T cells enriched from blood (not recorded which). All receptors derive from a woman in her twenties or thirties with acute COVID-19.

The genes are TRBV10-2 and TRBJ2-7, with 10 bases matching TRBD1. There are 14 residues in the CDR3. J was trimmed by 4 bases and V by 7 bases; bases with no gene match: 7. Per the germline V gene, CDR1 is WSHSY and CDR2 is SAAADI. CDR3 sequence reads: CASNPTGGFYEQYF. In DNA, the CDR3 is TGCGCCAGCAATCCGACAGGGGGCTTTTACGAGCAGTACTTC.

V usage is TRBV7-8 and J usage is TRBJ1-1; the D gene is possibly TRBD1 (6 bases). The V gene lost 5 bases and the J gene lost 3 bases, with 10 bases spanning the gap. Germline V gives CDR1 SGHVS, CDR2 FQNEAQ. CDR3 size: 13 residues. CDR3 protein: CASSPQGHTEAFF. The CDR3, as DNA: TGTGCCAGCAGCCCACAGGGACACACTGAAGCTTTCTTT.

The chain is built from TRBV5-1 and TRBJ2-3; tentatively, D is TRBD1 (5 bases). CDR1 and CDR2 from the germline V gene are SGHRS and YFSETQ. The CDR3 consists of 16 residues. V shed 5 bases and J shed 2 bases, with 18 bases lying between them. The CDR3 DNA is TGCGCCAGCAGAATGGCAGGGCTACCTGCCACAGATACGCAGTATTTT. Translated, it gives CASRMAGLPATDTQYF.

The chain is built from TRBV2 and TRBJ1-5, with a possible D match to TRBD1 (6 bases). The CDR3 length is 16 residues. The germline gives CDR1 SNHLY, CDR2 FYNNEI. V lost 4 bases, J lost 4 bases, and 17 bases lay in between. The CDR3 DNA sequence: TGTGCCAGCAGTGGGACAAACAGGGCCCCTAATCAGCCCCAGCATTTT. Translated: CASSGTNRAPNQPQHF.

V usage is TRBV11-2 and J usage is TRBJ2-7; D perhaps matches TRBD1 (5 bases). CDR3 length equals 15 residues. Trimming removed 3 bases from V and 0 bases from J, with 12 bases in between. The germline V gene has CDR1 SGHAT and CDR2 FQNNGV. The CDR3 nucleotides read TGTGCCAGCAGCTTTCCCGGTGGGGCCTCCTACGAGCAGTACTTC. Residues: CASSFPGGASYEQYF. The full variable domain, rest sourced from reference TRBV11-2 and TRBJ2-7, is EAGVAQSPRYKIIEKRQSVAFWCNPISGHATLYWYQQILGQGPKLLIQFQNNGVVDDSQLPKDRFSAERLKGVDSTLKIQPAKLEDSAVYLCASSFPGGASYEQYFGPGTRLTVT.

This clone came up once. The chain combines TRBV5-1 with TRBJ1-4; D call uncertain. The V and J ends lost 4 bases and 3 bases respectively, with 16 bases between them. The CDR3 covers 16 residues. Per the germline V gene, CDR1 is SGHRS and CDR2 is YFSETQ. CDR3 loop: CASSPGGGEANEKLFF. CDR3 nucleotide sequence: TGCGCCAGCAGCCCCGGAGGCGGTGAGGCTAATGAAAAACTGTTTTTT. Drawing the rest from reference TRBV5-1 and TRBJ1-4, the complete variable domain is KAGVTQTPRYLIKTRGQQVTLSCSPISGHRSVSWYQQTPGQGLQFLFEYFSETQRNKGNFPGRFSGRQFSNSRSEMNVSTLELGDSALYLCASSPGGGEANEKLFFGSGTQLSVL.

The rearrangement joins TRBV5-5 to TRBJ1-1, with 9 bases matching TRBD1. Germline V gives CDR1 SGHKS, CDR2 YYEKEE (reference sequence). CDR3 length: 14 amino acids. V lost 3 bases and J lost 5; bases outside the gene matches: 5. The CDR3 loop reads CASSSGQGLTEAFF. The CDR3, as DNA: TGTGCCAGCAGCTCCGGACAGGGGTTGACTGAAGCTTTCTTT.

In nucleotides, the CDR3 is TGTGCCAGCAGCGCCGAGGGACAGGGGTACCCTGAAGCTTTCTTT. As protein: CASSAEGQGYPEAFF. The rearrangement joins TRBV7-9 to TRBJ1-1; 10 nucleotides line up with TRBD1. With V trimmed by 5 bases and J by 6 bases, 9 bases remained unmatched. There are 15 residues in the CDR3. Germline values: CDR1 SEHNR, CDR2 FQNEAQ (reference sequence).

The CDR3 DNA sequence: TGTGCCAGCAGCGAGGACAGCCTTAACACTGAAGCTTTCTTT. It specifies CASSEDSLNTEAFF. This sequence joins TRBV6-6 and TRBJ1-1; D may be TRBD1 (6 bases). Germline V gene lookup returns CDR1 MNHNY and CDR2 SVGAGI (reference sequence). Trimming pared 6 bases from V and 2 bases from J, leaving 13 bases between. The CDR3 runs 14 residues.

The chain uses TRBV4-1 and TRBJ1-6; 12 bases are a match to TRBD1. This CDR3 is built from 16 residues. CDR1 is MGHRA, CDR2 YSYEKL, per germline. With 3 bases clipped from V and 7 bases from J, the junction kept 4 bases outside the gene matches. The DNA for the CDR3 is TGCGCCAGCAGCCACCCGGGACAGGGGGCCAATTCACCCCTCCACTTT. Protein sequence: CASSHPGQGANSPLHF.

The rearrangement joins TRBV28 to TRBJ2-7; D unclear. The CDR3 totals 13 residues. V lost 7 bases and J lost 0, with 10 bases in between. Germline V CDR1 and CDR2: MDHEN, SYDVKM. CDR3 nucleotide sequence: TGTGCCAGCATGTCCTTGAGCTCCTACGAGCAGTACTTC. It codes for CASMSLSSYEQYF.

This chain uses TRBV19 with TRBJ1-2; tentative D call: TRBD1 (6 bases). Trimming shortened V by 1 base and J by 2 bases, and 11 bases separated the two germline ends. This CDR3 region has 15 residues. The germline CDR1 and CDR2 sequences are LNHDA and SQIVND (reference sequence). DNA for the CDR3: TGTGCCAGTAGTATAGGGGCAGGGGCCAACTATGGCTACACCTTC. Its protein is CASSIGAGANYGYTF.

V is TRBV5-4 and J is TRBJ1-6; TRBD1 might be the D (5 bases). The CDR3 runs 16 residues. V lost 1 base to trimming and J lost 5 bases, with 13 bases between them. Per germline, CDR1 SGHNT and CDR2 YYREEE (reference sequence). This CDR3 reads CASSLMGGLDNSPLHF. As DNA, the CDR3 is TGTGCCAGCAGCTTGATGGGGGGTCTGGATAATTCACCCCTCCACTTT.

The chain joins TRBV13 to TRBJ1-2; TRBD1 matches 11 bases. Trimming cost V 6 bases and J 8 bases; bases outside gene matches: 17. The CDR3 spans 17 residues. Germline V gene lookup returns CDR1 PRHDT and CDR2 FYEKMQ (reference sequence). This CDR3 reads CASSFRGQGVLMDGYTF. The CDR3 DNA follows: TGTGCCAGCAGTTTTAGGGGACAGGGGGTACTTATGGACGGCTACACCTTC.

The chain joins TRBV28 to TRBJ2-3; the match to TRBD2 covers 11 bases. Germline assignment: CDR1 MDHEN and CDR2 SYDVKM. The V and J ends lost 3 bases and 4 bases, in that order; junction bases with no gene match: 6. The CDR3 is made up of 16 amino acids. DNA for the CDR3: TGTGCCAGCAGTTTGCCCCAACTAGCGGGGGCAGATACGCAGTATTTT. Translated: CASSLPQLAGADTQYF.

The chain combines TRBV6-5 with TRBJ1-6; possible D gene TRBD1, 6 bases. V lost 10 bases to trimming and J lost 9 bases, with 16 bases between them. CDR1 and CDR2 (germline): MNHEY, SVGAGI. This CDR3 spans 13 amino acids. The CDR3 is CATKRQAGSPLHF. CDR3 bases: TGTGCCACAAAAAGACAGGCCGGTTCACCCCTCCACTTT.

The rearrangement links TRBV13 to TRBJ1-2; D ambiguous. The CDR3 spans 14 residues. The V and J ends lost 2 bases and 4 bases respectively, with 11 bases between them. Looked up from germline, CDR1 is PRHDT and CDR2 is FYEKMQ (reference sequence). The CDR3 DNA reads TGTGCCAGCAGCTTAAATGCGGCAGCCTATGGCTACACCTTC. It translates to CASSLNAAAYGYTF.

The table lists this clone with a count of one. The chain employs TRBV4-1 and TRBJ1-2; D uncertain. The CDR3 has 16 amino acids. Trimming took 0 bases from V and 1 from J, leaving 12 bases between them. Per germline, CDR1 MGHRA and CDR2 YSYEKL. The DNA of the CDR3 is TGCGCCAGCAGCCAAGATGCGGCAATTGATAACTATGGCTACACCTTC. This encodes CASSQDAAIDNYGYTF.

The rearrangement uses TRBV25-1 and TRBJ1-2; perhaps TRBD1 as D (6 bases). In germline, CDR1 is MGHDK, CDR2 SYGVNS. The CDR3 has 14 residues. Trimming left V 6 bases short and J 8 bases short, with 19 bases between. CDR3 region: CASSPFAGAAGYTF. CDR3 DNA: TGTGCCAGCAGCCCCTTTGCAGGGGCGGCGGGCTACACCTTC.

The J gene is TRBJ2-3, the V gene TRBV19; TRBD1 agrees at 8 bases. There are 13 residues in the CDR3. Germline CDR1 reads LNHDA; CDR2 reads SQIVND (reference sequence). Germline trimming cut 9 bases from V and 3 bases from J; bases unmatched to any gene: 5. In DNA form, the CDR3 reads TGTGCCAGCACTCAGGGGGCTACAGATACGCAGTATTTT. Amino acid sequence: CASTQGATDTQYF.

The chain links TRBV7-2 to TRBJ2-7; D might be TRBD2 (5 bases). The CDR3 length is 13 residues. Germline assignment: CDR1 SGHTA and CDR2 FQGNSA. V was shortened by 4 bases and J by 4 bases, with 11 bases between the two germline ends. CDR3 in DNA: TGTGCCAGCAGCTCTTCTAGCCGGTACGAGCAGTACTTC. This codes for CASSSSSRYEQYF.

CDR3 in amino acids: CASSQGTSGGTGELFF. DNA of the CDR3: TGTGCCAGCAGCCAAGGGACTAGCGGGGGGACCGGGGAGCTGTTTTTT. V gene TRBV3-1 (or the pseudogene TRBV3-2) combines with J gene TRBJ2-2, with 14 bases that match TRBD2. The V gene end was trimmed by 1 base and the J gene end by 5 bases; junction bases not matched to a gene: 0. This CDR3 has 16 residues. Germline values: CDR1 LGHDT, CDR2 YNNKEL (reference sequence).

This sequence joins TRBV3-1 (or the pseudogene TRBV3-2) and TRBJ1-3; D may be TRBD1 (5 bases). From germline, CDR1 is LGHDT and CDR2 YNNKEL (reference sequence). Trimming stripped 0 bases from V and 1 base from J, with 16 bases between. The CDR3 contains 18 residues. The CDR3 region is CASSQERMRQRSGNTIYF. In DNA form, the CDR3 reads TGTGCCAGCAGCCAAGAGAGGATGAGACAGAGATCTGGAAACACCATATATTTT.

This CDR3 is CASSVVPGANTEAFF. The DNA of the CDR3 is TGTGCCAGCAGCGTAGTTCCAGGTGCTAACACTGAAGCTTTCTTT. The J gene is TRBJ1-1, the V gene TRBV9; D unclear. V was shortened by 0 bases and J by 2 bases, with 11 bases between the two germline ends. CDR3 length: 15 amino acids. Germline CDR1 SGDLS, CDR2 YYNGEE. Supplemented by reference TRBV9 and TRBJ1-1, the full variable domain reads DSGVTQTPKHLITATGQRVTLRCSPRSGDLSVYWYQQSLDQGLQFLIQYYNGEERAKGNILERFSAQQFPDLHSELNLSSLELGDSALYFCASSVVPGANTEAFFGQGTRLTVV.

The V gene is TRBV7-3, the J gene TRBJ1-1; D not resolved. Trimming removed 9 bases at V and 0 bases at J, with 11 bases between. This CDR3 is 13 amino acids long. The germline gives CDR1 SGHTA, CDR2 FQGTGA. The chain's CDR3 is CASLRSVNTEAFF. As DNA, the CDR3 is TGTGCCAGTTTACGGTCTGTGAACACTGAAGCTTTCTTT.

The V call is TRBV7-9, the J call TRBJ1-2, with 8 bases fitting TRBD1. CDR1 is SEHNR and CDR2 is FQNEAQ in the germline V gene (reference sequence). The V segment lost 1 base and the J segment 4 bases; nucleotides outside the gene matches: 5. The CDR3 has 15 residues. The CDR3: CASSLGDRNIYGYTF. CDR3 DNA: TGTGCCAGCAGCTTAGGGGACAGGAATATCTATGGCTACACCTTC.